Following are 30 T cell receptor beta chains from one sample sequenced in a study of shared clonotypes between healthy human individuals. The repertoire was sequenced with immunoSEQ multiplex PCR; TCRdb's copy has only in-frame clones and lacks some. Counted here are around 79,000 clones, over 55% occurring once; the ten biggest clones make up roughly 56%. The specimen was memory CD8+ T cells sorted from blood. Documented subset: CD45RO+ cells pooled with CCR7-negative TemRA cells. These receptors originate from a man aged 25 to 40 in good health.

Of note for this clone: This may be a read error: a much more frequent sequence differs by one nucleotide. Within the sample, other DNA sequences also encode this same CDR3. The V and J genes are TRBV5-5 and TRBJ1-1; D is ambiguous. The germline V gene has CDR1 SGHKS and CDR2 YYEKEE (reference sequence). Trimming cost V 1 base and J 1 base, with 5 bases left between them. This CDR3 has 13 amino acids. In DNA form, the CDR3 reads TGTGCCAGCAGCTTGTCAGAGAACACTGAAGCTTTCTTT. It yields the protein CASSLSENTEAFF.

This clone showed up just a few times. The V gene is TRBV25-1, the J gene TRBJ2-5; either TRBD1 or TRBD2 may supply D (5 bases each). The V and J ends lost 5 bases and 5 bases respectively, with 15 bases between them. Germline-derived CDR1 and CDR2 are MGHDK and SYGVNS. CDR3 length: 14 residues. For the CDR3, the DNA is TGTGCCAGCAGTATGGGACCCCCGGCGGAGACCCAGTACTTC. It translates to CASSMGPPAETQYF.

This clone was seen a few times. The genes are TRBV6-6 and TRBJ1-1; possibly TRBD1 for D (6 bases). Germline loops: CDR1 MNHNY, CDR2 SVGAGI (reference sequence). This CDR3 comprises 15 residues. V lost 6 bases and J 5 bases, leaving 19 bases between the germline ends. The CDR3 DNA follows: TGTGCCAGCAGCAGCGCAGGGGAGGTGACTACTGAAGCTTTCTTT. Its protein is CASSSAGEVTTEAFF.

A few counts support this clone. In nucleotides, the CDR3 is TGTGCCAGCAGTGACGACACCCCCACCGGGGAGCTGTTTTTT. Translating gives CASSDDTPTGELFF. This chain links TRBV6-6 with TRBJ2-2; no firm D call. Trimming took 5 bases from V and 4 from J, leaving 11 bases between them. The CDR3 sequence is 14 residues long. From germline, CDR1 is MNHNY and CDR2 SVGAGI (reference sequence).

Here the CDR3 reads CASSLEPTGELFF. The CDR3 nucleotides are TGCGCCAGCAGCTTGGAACCCACCGGGGAGCTGTTTTTT. J is TRBJ2-2 and V is TRBV5-1; D unclear. V lost 0 bases, J lost 4 bases, and 4 bases lay in between. The CDR3 extends over 13 amino acids. Germline V gene lookup returns CDR1 SGHRS and CDR2 YFSETQ.

A note on this clone: A far more abundant clone sits one base away, making this likely a read error. The chain is built from TRBV11-2 and TRBJ2-7; D is undetermined. Trimming pared 4 bases from V and 3 bases from J, leaving 4 bases between. Germline CDR1 reads SGHAT; CDR2 reads FQNNGV. The CDR3 is made up of 11 amino acids. The CDR3 reads CASSSSYEQYF. For the CDR3, the DNA is TGTGCCAGCAGCTCGAGCTACGAGCAGTACTTC.

This clone was seen a handful of times. The genes are TRBV4-1 and TRBJ2-7; D unclear. CDR1 MGHRA and CDR2 YSYEKL come from the germline V gene. Trimming cost V 0 bases and J 5 bases, with 23 bases left between them. This CDR3 contains 18 residues. This CDR3 reads CASSQDPAPGPLPHEQYF. CDR3 in DNA: TGCGCCAGCAGCCAAGATCCTGCCCCGGGCCCTTTGCCTCACGAGCAGTACTTC.

The chain joins TRBV2 to TRBJ1-1, with D uncertain. Trimming stripped 2 bases from V and 4 bases from J, with 8 bases between. Germline loops: CDR1 SNHLY, CDR2 FYNNEI. The CDR3 loop spans 13 amino acids. CDR3: CASSEQAPTEAFF. DNA of the CDR3: TGTGCCAGCAGTGAACAGGCTCCCACTGAAGCTTTCTTT.

The chain uses TRBV28 and TRBJ2-1, with TRBD2 matching over 10 bases. Germline CDR1 reads MDHEN; CDR2 reads SYDVKM. After removal of 2 bases from V and 7 bases from J, the junction contained 5 bases not matched to a gene. The CDR3 contains 15 residues. CDR3: CASSLPSGSRNEQFF. The CDR3 bases are TGTGCCAGCAGTTTACCTAGCGGGAGTAGGAATGAGCAGTTCTTC.

The chain links TRBV27 to TRBJ2-7; D possibly corresponds to TRBD1 (8 bases). This CDR3 is 15 amino acids long. V was clipped by 3 bases and J by 3 bases, with 15 bases between them. CDR1 is MNHEY and CDR2 is SMNVEV in the germline V gene (reference sequence). CDR3 DNA sequence: TGTGCCAGCAGTTTGCACAGGGGGGGTTTCTACGAGCAGTACTTC. It yields the protein CASSLHRGGFYEQYF.

Ten or more counts support this clone. The chain is built from TRBV11-2 and TRBJ2-7; D gene unclear. The CDR3 spans 11 residues. V gave up 1 base and J gave up 5 bases, with 3 bases separating them. Per the germline V gene, CDR1 is SGHAT and CDR2 is FQNNGV. The CDR3 sequence is CASSLVDEQYF. The CDR3 DNA reads as TGTGCCAGCAGCTTAGTCGACGAGCAGTACTTC.

The gene calls are TRBV19 and TRBJ1-2; D ambiguous. Trimming left V 3 bases short and J 4 bases short, with 12 bases between. The CDR3 has 14 residues. CDR1 and CDR2 (germline): LNHDA, SQIVND (reference sequence). In DNA form, the CDR3 reads TGTGCCAGTAGTATTGCGGATTTGGCCTATGGCTACACCTTC. It yields the protein CASSIADLAYGYTF.

The chain couples TRBV5-1 to TRBJ2-2; D call uncertain. The CDR3 is 15 amino acids. Trimming left V 2 bases short and J 1 base short, with 9 bases between. CDR1 SGHRS and CDR2 YFSETQ come from the germline V gene. This CDR3 reads CASSFADVNTGELFF. CDR3 DNA sequence: TGCGCCAGCAGCTTTGCAGACGTGAACACCGGGGAGCTGTTTTTT.

This chain uses TRBV28 with TRBJ1-3, with D maybe TRBD1 (5 bases). The V gene's germline CDR1 is MDHEN and CDR2 SYDVKM. Trimming took off 4 bases at V and 2 bases at J, with 12 bases between the two ends. This CDR3 has 15 amino acids. CDR3 DNA: TGTGCCAGCAGTTCTACCGGGGGGGCTGGAAACACCATATATTTT. Protein product: CASSSTGGAGNTIYF.

Ten or more counts support this clone. CDR3 sequence reads: CASSLVGVDEQFF. DNA for the CDR3: TGTGCCAGCAGCTTAGTTGGTGTGGATGAGCAGTTCTTC. This rearrangement joins TRBV7-8 to TRBJ2-1; D call uncertain. This CDR3 has 13 residues. The ends were cut back, 1 base at V and 8 bases at J, with 9 bases in the middle. CDR1 and CDR2 (germline): SGHVS, FQNEAQ.

The J gene is TRBJ2-7, the V gene TRBV6-4; D not certain. Germline lookup yields CDR1 MRHNA and CDR2 SNTAGT. Trimming pared 8 bases from V and 4 bases from J, leaving 9 bases between. The CDR3 extends over 11 amino acids. This chain's CDR3 is CASASLYEQYF. CDR3 coding DNA: TGTGCCAGCGCTAGTCTTTACGAGCAGTACTTC.

The V call is TRBV6-6, the J call TRBJ2-5, with D unresolved. CDR3 length: 14 residues. Trimming left V 0 bases short and J 2 bases short, with 7 bases between. Germline assignment: CDR1 MNHNY and CDR2 SVGAGI (reference sequence). The CDR3 loop is CASSYSTAQETQYF. As DNA, the CDR3 is TGTGCCAGCAGTTACTCGACTGCTCAAGAGACCCAGTACTTC.

The rearrangement links TRBV25-1 to TRBJ2-7, with D possibly matching TRBD2 (5 bases). The V end was cut by 10 bases, the J end by 6 bases, with 10 bases between. The CDR3 has 10 amino acids. CDR1 MGHDK and CDR2 SYGVNS come from the germline V gene. DNA for the CDR3: TGTGCCACCGGGAAGTCCGAGCAGTACTTC. Protein product: CATGKSEQYF.

V gene TRBV5-6 combines with J gene TRBJ1-1; D possibly corresponds to TRBD1 (5 bases). The V gene's germline CDR1 is SGHDT and CDR2 YYEEEE. The CDR3 is 17 amino acids. Trimming cost V 0 bases and J 1 base, with 16 bases left between them. The chain's CDR3 is CASSLERGLAWNTEAFF. CDR3 sequence (DNA): TGTGCCAGCAGCTTGGAACGGGGACTTGCATGGAACACTGAAGCTTTCTTT. Variable domain in full (rest from reference TRBV5-6 and TRBJ1-1): DAGVTQSPTHLIKTRGQQVTLRCSPKSGHDTVSWYQQALGQGPQFIFQYYEEEERQRGNFPDRFSGHQFPNYSSELNVNALLLGDSALYLCASSLERGLAWNTEAFFGQGTRLTVV.

The V call is TRBV4-3, the J call TRBJ1-1; the D gene is possibly TRBD1 (5 bases). The V gene's germline CDR1 is LGHNA and CDR2 YSLEER. The length of the CDR3 is 14 residues. Trimming took 0 bases from V and 8 from J, leaving 13 bases between them. In DNA, the CDR3 is TGCGCCAGCAGCCAAGATTATGAGGGGAGGGAAGCTTTCTTT. Encoded protein: CASSQDYEGREAFF.

This clone has a count of ten or more. This chain joins TRBV4-3 and TRBJ2-7, with 9 bases fitting TRBD1. The V segment lost 0 bases and the J segment 3 bases; nucleotides outside the gene matches: 6. There are 16 residues in the CDR3. Germline V gene data show CDR1 as LGHNA and CDR2 as YSLEER. The CDR3 here is CASSQDLGTGIYEQYF. The CDR3 coding sequence is TGCGCCAGCAGCCAAGATCTTGGGACAGGGATCTACGAGCAGTACTTC.

The V gene is TRBV25-1, the J gene TRBJ1-5, with 7 bases that match TRBD1. This CDR3 region has 12 residues. Trimming took 8 bases from V and 2 from J; bases not matched to a gene: 0. Germline CDR1 is MGHDK and CDR2 is SYGVNS. This chain's CDR3 is CASGTGNQPQHF. DNA for the CDR3: TGTGCCAGCGGGACAGGCAATCAGCCCCAGCATTTT.

This clone came up once. The chain recombines TRBV13 with TRBJ2-7, with 11 bases that match TRBD2. The J segment lost 0 bases and the V segment lost 4 bases, leaving 5 bases of the junction unmatched. This CDR3 is built from 16 residues. Germline loops: CDR1 PRHDT, CDR2 FYEKMQ (reference sequence). The CDR3 loop is CASSSTTSGSSYEQYF. The CDR3 nucleotides read TGTGCCAGCAGCTCAACCACTAGCGGGAGCTCCTACGAGCAGTACTTC.

The DNA of the CDR3 is TGTGCCAGCAGTGCGGCGGGACTCTACAATGAGCAGTTCTTC. The encoded protein is CASSAAGLYNEQFF. The chain links TRBV6-4 to TRBJ2-1, with a possible D match to TRBD2 (6 bases). Germline CDR1 is MRHNA and CDR2 is SNTAGT. With 4 bases removed from V and 3 bases from J, the gap between germline ends came to 10 bases. The CDR3 has 14 residues.

The chain uses TRBV7-9 and TRBJ2-7; tentatively, D is TRBD1 (6 bases). Germline V CDR1 and CDR2: SEHNR, FQNEAQ (reference sequence). The germline V and J ends were trimmed by 5 bases and 2 bases, with 16 bases remaining between them. This CDR3 has 15 residues. Here the CDR3 reads CASSQGATGPYEQYF. The CDR3 nucleotides are TGTGCCAGCAGCCAAGGCGCGACAGGCCCCTACGAGCAGTACTTC.

This clone was counted many times. The gene calls are TRBV5-6 and TRBJ2-7; 8 bases are a match to TRBD1. This CDR3 comprises 13 residues. With 4 bases clipped from V and 5 bases from J, the junction kept 5 bases outside the gene matches. Per the germline V gene, CDR1 is SGHDT and CDR2 is YYEEEE. The CDR3: CASSPGQGHEQYF. Here the CDR3 DNA reads TGTGCCAGCAGCCCTGGACAGGGCCACGAGCAGTACTTC.

This rearrangement joins TRBV6-4 to TRBJ2-3, with 8 bases that match TRBD2. The CDR3 sequence is 14 residues long. Unmatched junction bases numbered 4, after V lost 5 bases and J lost 3 bases. Germline V gene lookup returns CDR1 MRHNA and CDR2 SNTAGT. CDR3 nucleotide sequence: TGTGCCAGCAGTCAGAGCGGGGGTACAGATACGCAGTATTTT. Protein sequence: CASSQSGGTDTQYF.

The V and J genes are TRBV5-5 and TRBJ2-6, with D possibly being TRBD1 or TRBD2 (5 bases each). CDR1 SGHKS and CDR2 YYEKEE come from the germline V gene (reference sequence). Trimming took off 0 bases at V and 1 base at J, with 8 bases between the two ends. The CDR3 contains 16 residues. The CDR3 sequence: CASSLAGASGANVLTF. The CDR3 nucleotides are TGTGCCAGCAGCTTGGCCGGGGCATCTGGGGCCAACGTCCTGACTTTC.

Points on this clone: The junction departs from the called germline gene at one end, perhaps through a read error. This chain joins TRBV7-7 and TRBJ2-3; 11 positions match TRBD2. CDR1 and CDR2 (germline): SSHAT, FNYEAQ (reference sequence). This CDR3 contains 17 residues. CDR3 amino acids: CASSLGILAGGGDTQYF. In DNA form, the CDR3 reads TGTGCTAGCAGCTTAGGGATTCTAGCGGGAGGCGGAGATACGCAGTATTTT.

The CDR3: CASSARPGGNEQFF. The DNA of the CDR3 is TGTGCCAGCAGTGCCCGTCCGGGTGGGAATGAGCAGTTCTTC. The rearrangement uses TRBV27 and TRBJ2-1; D ambiguous. V lost 5 bases, J lost 7 bases, and 15 bases lay in between. The germline CDR1 and CDR2 sequences are MNHEY and SMNVEV (reference sequence). This CDR3 spans 14 amino acids.